The next 7 T cell receptor beta chains were all read from a single sample in a study of molecular identifiers for immune sequencing clone quantification. Each CDR3 protein gets one entry after TCRdb re-called the PCR reads with MiXCR. This sample has 7,500 to 9,500 distinct CDR3 sequences, with 13% to 15% found just once. The specimen was naive CD8+ T cells from blood, with Jurkat cell RNA spiked in. Subset in this sample: FACS-sorted CD8+CD4-CCR7+CD45RA+ naive T cells. The receptor source for this set is a human donor in good health. Some libraries in this study had Jurkat cell RNA spiked in.

There are many counts of this clonotype. This chain connects TRBV11-2 to TRBJ2-1; no clear D. V gave up 3 bases and J gave up 6 bases, with 6 bases separating them. The germline V gene has CDR1 SGHAT and CDR2 FQNNGV. CDR3 length equals 12 residues. CDR3 coding DNA: TGTGCCAGCAGCTTTGTGGCCAATGAGCAGTTCTTC. Its translation is CASSFVANEQFF.

This clonotype rates as medium-sized. J is TRBJ1-5 and V is TRBV28; TRBD1 aligns across 7 bases. Per the germline V gene, CDR1 is MDHEN and CDR2 is SYDVKM. This CDR3 region has 14 residues. Trimming took 3 bases from V and 5 from J; bases not matched to a gene: 4. The CDR3 nucleotides are TGTGCCAGCAGTTTGGGCAGGGGGGATCAGCCCCAGCATTTT. The encoded protein is CASSLGRGDQPQHF.

This clonotype was recorded many times. The chain carries TRBV30 and TRBJ1-1; TRBD1 agrees at 8 bases. V trimming: 4 bases; J trimming: 1 base; junction bases outside the gene matches: 5. This CDR3 has 14 residues. CDR1 is GTSNPN, CDR2 SVGIG, per germline (reference sequence). The CDR3 DNA follows: TGTGCCTGGACCGGGGGGACAGGGAACACTGAAGCTTTCTTT. Translating it yields CAWTGGTGNTEAFF.

This clonotype counts as medium-sized (0.01 to 0.1%). The chain uses TRBV19 and TRBJ2-1, with D uncertain. This CDR3 contains 11 residues. V was clipped by 2 bases and J by 10 bases, with 6 bases between them. Germline V gives CDR1 LNHDA, CDR2 SQIVND (reference sequence). In DNA, the CDR3 is TGTGCCAGTAGTATATCTCGGGAGCAGTTCTTC. Translation: CASSISREQFF.

This clonotype was counted ten times or more. The V gene is TRBV12-3 or TRBV12-4, the J gene TRBJ2-5; 12 positions match TRBD1. V lost 5 bases, J lost 4 bases, and 14 bases stayed unmatched. The CDR3 sequence is 18 residues long. The CDR3 region is CASSGSWDRGLSGETQYF. CDR3 nucleotides: TGTGCCAGCAGTGGGTCTTGGGACAGGGGGCTGAGTGGAGAGACCCAGTACTTC.

A note on this clonotype: A much larger clone sits a single nucleotide away, making a read error possible. The chain is built from TRBV6-1 and TRBJ2-5, with TRBD1 matching 8 bases. The CDR3 consists of 16 residues. Trimming took 6 bases from V and 5 from J; bases not matched to a gene: 14. The germline CDR1 and CDR2 sequences are MNHNS and SASEGT. The CDR3 coding sequence is TGTGCCAGCAGCCAGCGGACAGGGTTTTCTCAGGAGACCCAGTACTTC. Amino acid sequence: CASSQRTGFSQETQYF.

This clonotype showed up many times. The chain recombines TRBV30 with TRBJ2-7; D might be TRBD1 (6 bases). This CDR3 contains 14 residues. Trimming left V 0 bases short and J 0 bases short, with 9 bases between. Germline-derived CDR1 and CDR2 are GTSNPN and SVGIG (reference sequence). The CDR3 DNA sequence: TGTGCCTGGAGTGTGGACAGCTTCTCCTACGAGCAGTACTTC. Its protein is CAWSVDSFSYEQYF. The full variable domain, rest sourced from reference TRBV30 and TRBJ2-7, is SQTIHQWPATLVQPVGSPLSLECTVEGTSNPNLYWYRQAAGRGLQLLFYSVGIGQISSEVPQNLSASRPQDRQFILSSKKLLLSDSGFYLCAWSVDSFSYEQYFGPGTRLTVT.